This T cell receptor beta chain was identified during a study of blood T cell repertoires in COVID-19. Study-wide context: Samples came from the United States, Italy and Spain, spanning acute and convalescent COVID-19.

Generated by immunoSEQ multiplex PCR, the TCRdb table keeps only in-frame clones and is missing some. The sample shows fewer than 300,000 clones, around 90% of them seen only once. Germline CDR1 is SGDLS and CDR2 is YYNGEE. This CDR3 region has 15 residues. V was clipped by 0 bases and J by 5 bases, with 12 bases between them. V usage is TRBV9 and J usage is TRBJ2-1, with D possibly being TRBD2 (6 bases). This clonotype was obtained from a young man with active or convalescent COVID-19. The sequencing input was peripheral blood. The CDR3: CASSVGDSRDNEQFF. CDR3 bases: TGTGCCAGCAGCGTAGGGGACTCGCGAGACAATGAGCAGTTCTTC.